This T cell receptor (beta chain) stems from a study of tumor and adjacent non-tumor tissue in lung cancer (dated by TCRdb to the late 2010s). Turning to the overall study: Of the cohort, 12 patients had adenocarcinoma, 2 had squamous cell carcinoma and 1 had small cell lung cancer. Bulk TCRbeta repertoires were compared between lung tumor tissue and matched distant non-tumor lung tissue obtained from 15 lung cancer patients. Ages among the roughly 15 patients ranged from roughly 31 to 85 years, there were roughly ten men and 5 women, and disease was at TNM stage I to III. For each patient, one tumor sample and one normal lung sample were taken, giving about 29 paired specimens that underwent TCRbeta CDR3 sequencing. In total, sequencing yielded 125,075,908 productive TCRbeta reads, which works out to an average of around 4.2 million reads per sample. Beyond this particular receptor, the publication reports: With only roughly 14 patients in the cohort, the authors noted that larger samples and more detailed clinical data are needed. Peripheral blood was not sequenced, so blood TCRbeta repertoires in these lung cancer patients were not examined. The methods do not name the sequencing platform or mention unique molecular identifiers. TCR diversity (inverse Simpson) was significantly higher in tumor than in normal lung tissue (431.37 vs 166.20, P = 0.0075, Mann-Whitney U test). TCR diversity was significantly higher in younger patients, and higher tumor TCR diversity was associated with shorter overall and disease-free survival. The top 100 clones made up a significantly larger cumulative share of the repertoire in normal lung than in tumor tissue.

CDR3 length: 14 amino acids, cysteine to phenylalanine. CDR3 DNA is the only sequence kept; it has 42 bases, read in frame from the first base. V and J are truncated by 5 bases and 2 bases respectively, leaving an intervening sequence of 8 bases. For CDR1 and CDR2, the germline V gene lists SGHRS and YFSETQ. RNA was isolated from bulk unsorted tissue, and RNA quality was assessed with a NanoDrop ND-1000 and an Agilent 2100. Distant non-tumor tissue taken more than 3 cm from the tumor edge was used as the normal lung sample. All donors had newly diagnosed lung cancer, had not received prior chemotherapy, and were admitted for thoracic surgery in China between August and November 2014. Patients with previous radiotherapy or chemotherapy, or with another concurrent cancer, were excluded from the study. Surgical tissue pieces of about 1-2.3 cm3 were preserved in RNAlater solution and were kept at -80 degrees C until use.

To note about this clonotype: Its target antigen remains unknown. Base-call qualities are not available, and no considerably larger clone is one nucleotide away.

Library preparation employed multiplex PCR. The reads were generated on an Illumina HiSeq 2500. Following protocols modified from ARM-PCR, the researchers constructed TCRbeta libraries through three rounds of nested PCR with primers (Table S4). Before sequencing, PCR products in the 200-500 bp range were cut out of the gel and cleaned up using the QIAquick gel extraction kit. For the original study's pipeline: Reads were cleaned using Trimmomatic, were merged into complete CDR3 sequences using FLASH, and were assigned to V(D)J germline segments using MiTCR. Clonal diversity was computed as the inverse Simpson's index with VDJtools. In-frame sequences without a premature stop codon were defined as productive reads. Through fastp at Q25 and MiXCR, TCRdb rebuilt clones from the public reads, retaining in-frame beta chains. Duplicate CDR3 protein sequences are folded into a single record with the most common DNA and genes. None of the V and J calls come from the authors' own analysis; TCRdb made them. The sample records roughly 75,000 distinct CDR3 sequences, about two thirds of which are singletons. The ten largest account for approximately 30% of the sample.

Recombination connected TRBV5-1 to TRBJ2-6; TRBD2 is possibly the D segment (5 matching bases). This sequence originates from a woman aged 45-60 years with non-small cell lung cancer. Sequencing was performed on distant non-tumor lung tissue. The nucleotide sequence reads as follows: TGCGCCAGCAGAGAGGGTGCTGGGGCCAACGTCCTGACTTTC. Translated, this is CASREGAGANVLTF.